The rows below give T cell receptor beta chains drawn from one sample of a study of T cell responses to AZD1222 COVID-19 vaccine. Measured with immunoSEQ multiplex PCR; TCRdb has only the in-frame clones, and not every one. The table shows about 130,000 clones, with over 75% occurring only once. The sample here was peripheral blood, taken on day 0 of MenACWY control vaccination. The receptors were sampled from an adult in good health. Each CDR3 is given with its conserved first and last residue. The order of the fields is D gene, V gene, J gene, CDR3 DNA, CDR3 protein. D genes are given only for firm matches.

TRBD2	TRBV30	TRBJ2-7	TGTGCCTGGGCCGGTCCCTCTAAAGGACTAGCGGGAACGGAGCAGTACTTC	CAWAGPSKGLAGTEQYF
TRBD1	TRBV6-1	TRBJ1-6	TGTGCCAGCAGTGACCCTCCCGCGACAGGGAGCTCCTATAATTCACCCCTCCACTTT	CASSDPPATGSSYNSPLHF
NA	TRBV6-5	TRBJ1-1	TGTGCCAGCAGTCTTTCAGGGGCTGGGTACACTGAAGCTTTCTTT	CASSLSGAGYTEAFF
NA	TRBV19	TRBJ2-7	TGTGCCAGTATGCCTGCGGGACTTCCCTACGAGCAGTACTTC	CASMPAGLPYEQYF
NA	TRBV24-1	TRBJ2-7	TGTGCCACCAAAACGCCGTGGCGGACTGACAACGAGCAGTACTTC	CATKTPWRTDNEQYF
TRBD1	TRBV4-1	TRBJ1-5	TGCGCCAGCAGCCAAGATCAGGGGGGCTGGCAGCCCCAGCATTTT	CASSQDQGGWQPQHF
NA	TRBV9	TRBJ2-3	TGTGCCAGCAGCGTCGGCAGTGGGGATACGCAGTATTTT	CASSVGSGDTQYF
NA	TRBV2	TRBJ2-5	TGTGCCAGCACCGAGGCGGAGACCCAGTACTTC	CASTEAETQYF
TRBD1	TRBV5-6	TRBJ1-4	TGTGCCAGCAGCGAGGGGGCGTCTAATGAAAAACTGTTTTTT	CASSEGASNEKLFF
NA	TRBV19	TRBJ2-2	TGTGCCAGTACCCCGGGGCCCTGGGCCGGGGAGCTGTTTTTT	CASTPGPWAGELFF